The rows below give T cell receptor beta chains drawn from one sample of a study of cytomegalovirus exposure and HLA in healthy donors. Data came from immunoSEQ multiplex PCR; TCRdb stores just in-frame clones and leaves some out. The sample has approximately 140,000 clones, about 80% seen once; the top ten hold around 2%. Sequencing was performed on PBMCs. These TCRs come from a woman in her forties or fifties in good health and CMV-seronegative. CDR3s include the opening cysteine and the closing phenylalanine or tryptophan. The D gene is left open where the match is weak.

TRBV5-1,14,-,TRBJ2-3,TGCGCCAGCAGCCTGGCTCAGGGCACAGATACGCAGTATTTT,CASSLAQGTDTQYF
TRBV19,14,TRBD1,TRBJ2-1,TGTGCCAGTAGTATAGTCGACAGGGGCAATGAGCAGTTCTTC,CASSIVDRGNEQFF
TRBV7-2,16,TRBD1,TRBJ1-2,TGTGCCAGCAGCTTAGACGGGGCGGGACAGGGCCGCGGCTACACCTTC,CASSLDGAGQGRGYTF
TRBV4-1,14,TRBD2,TRBJ2-1,TGCGCCAGCAGCCTACTTAGCGGGAGCGGTGAGCAGTTCTTC,CASSLLSGSGEQFF
TRBV7-9,12,-,TRBJ1-4,TGTTCCAGCACTTACAGGGACGAAAAACTGTTTTTT,CSSTYRDEKLFF
TRBV30,15,TRBD1,TRBJ2-7,TGTGCCTGGACCCGGCTTGGACAGGGGGCGGAAGAGCAGTACTTC,CAWTRLGQGAEEQYF
TRBV11-3,12,-,TRBJ2-3,TGTGCCAGCAGCCCCCGCGTAGATACGCAGTATTTT,CASSPRVDTQYF
TRBV30,15,-,TRBJ1-3,TGTGCCTGGAGTGCGGGGATTAGGTCTGGAAACACCATATATTTT,CAWSAGIRSGNTIYF
TRBV7-8,17,TRBD1,TRBJ2-7,TGTGCCAGCAGCTTAGCGCCGACAGGGGCGAACACCTACGAGCAGTACTTC,CASSLAPTGANTYEQYF
TRBV5-1,15,-,TRBJ1-3,TGCGCCAGCAGCTTCCCAGAGGACTCTGGAAACACCATATATTTT,CASSFPEDSGNTIYF